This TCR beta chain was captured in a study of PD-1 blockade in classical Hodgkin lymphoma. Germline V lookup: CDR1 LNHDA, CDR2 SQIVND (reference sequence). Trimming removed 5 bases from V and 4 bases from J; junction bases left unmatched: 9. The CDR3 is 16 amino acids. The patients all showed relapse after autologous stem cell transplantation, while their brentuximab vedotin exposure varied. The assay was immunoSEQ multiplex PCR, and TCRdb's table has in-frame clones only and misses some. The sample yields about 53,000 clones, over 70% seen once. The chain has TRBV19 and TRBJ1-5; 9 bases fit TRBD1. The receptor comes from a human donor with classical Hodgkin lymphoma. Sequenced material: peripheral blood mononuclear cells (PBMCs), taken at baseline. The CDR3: CASSLRQGVSNQPQHF. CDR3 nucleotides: TGTGCCAGTAGTCTAAGACAGGGGGTGAGTAATCAGCCCCAGCATTTT. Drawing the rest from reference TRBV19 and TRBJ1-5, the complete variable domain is DGGITQSPKYLFRKEGQNVTLSCEQNLNHDAMYWYRQDPGQGLRLIYYSQIVNDFQKGDIAEGYSVSREKKESFPLTVTSAQKNPTAFYLCASSLRQGVSNQPQHFGDGTRLSIL.